Following are 2 T cell receptor beta chains from one sample sequenced in a study of T cells in Graves' hyperthyroidism and ophthalmopathy. TCR beta CDR3 regions were amplified from RNA transcripts. Initially, a first-round RT-PCR of the TCR CDR3 employed the HTBI primer set. TCRdb called the multiplex PCR reads again in MiXCR, with one record for every CDR3 protein. The repertoire holds around 540,000 distinct CDR3 sequences, about half seen once, with just over 8% in the top ten. Source material: peripheral blood or thyroid tissue (not recorded which). These receptors were taken from a woman aged 18-30 years with Graves' hyperthyroidism.

The rearrangement uses TRBV10-3 and TRBJ2-7; D possibly corresponds to TRBD2 (6 bases). With 8 bases removed from V and 0 bases from J, the gap between germline ends came to 17 bases. Germline CDR1 is ENHRY and CDR2 is SYGVKD. CDR3 length equals 15 residues. CDR3 protein: CAIQDRAGSSYEQYF. As DNA, the CDR3 is TGTGCCATCCAGGATCGAGCGGGCTCCTCCTACGAGCAGTACTTC.

The J gene is TRBJ2-7, the V gene TRBV19, with TRBD2 as a possible D gene (5 bases). The ends were cut back, 4 bases at V and 0 bases at J, with 16 bases in the middle. Looked up from germline, CDR1 is LNHDA and CDR2 is SQIVND (reference sequence). The CDR3 is 16 amino acids. DNA for the CDR3: TGTGCCAGTAGTAAGGAAAGACGGGGATTCTCCTACGAGCAGTACTTC. It encodes CASSKERRGFSYEQYF.